A selection of T cell receptor beta chains follows, all from one sample in a study of blood T cell repertoires in COVID-19. Clones were read by immunoSEQ multiplex PCR, and TCRdb kept only the in-frame ones, dropping some. The repertoire holds some 350,000 clones, with around 87% as singletons. What was sequenced was PBMCs or T cells enriched from blood (not recorded which). These TCRs come from a woman in her twenties or thirties who had recovered from COVID-19. Both conserved end residues are part of each CDR3. Fields, in order: clone size, V gene, D gene, CDR3 length, J gene, CDR3 DNA, CDR3 protein. D genes are given only for firm matches. Clone sizes are given selectively: once, few, many, or a class where the clone is expanded.

few	TRBV3-1/TRBV3-2	-	12	TRBJ1-2	TGTGCCAGCAGCATGACTTACTATGGCTACACCTTC	CASSMTYYGYTF
-	TRBV24-1	-	13	TRBJ1-5	TGTGCGGATGGCCAGGGGTCCTGTCAGCCCCAGCATTTT	CADGQGSCQPQHF
-	TRBV6-5	-	16	TRBJ2-1	TGTGCCAGCAGTTACCTGGGTGACAGCAGCCGCAATGAGCAGTTCTTC	CASSYLGDSSRNEQFF
-	TRBV5-1	-	15	TRBJ1-2	TGCGCCAGCAGCTTGGTCCTCGGGGAGGGCTATGGCTACACCTTC	CASSLVLGEGYGYTF
-	TRBV9	TRBD2	15	TRBJ2-5	TGTGCCAGCAGCGTAGACCCGGGAGGGCAAGAGACCCAGTACTTC	CASSVDPGGQETQYF
-	TRBV12-3/TRBV12-4	TRBD1	13	TRBJ1-2	TGTGCCAGCAGTTTAAGCAGGGGGGATGGCTACACCTTC	CASSLSRGDGYTF
-	TRBV27	-	12	TRBJ2-7	TGTGCCAGCAGTCGGGACAGCGGGTTACTCCGCTTC	CASSRDSGLLRF
-	TRBV29-1	TRBD1	13	TRBJ1-5	TGCAGCGTTGGAAGGGGGCTGGGTCAGCCCCAGCATTTT	CSVGRGLGQPQHF
-	TRBV27	-	13	TRBJ1-2	TGTGCCAGCAGTTTAACCGGGGGCTATGGCTACACCTTC	CASSLTGGYGYTF
-	TRBV6-5	-	13	TRBJ1-3	TGTGCCAGCAGTCCGACTTCTGGAAACACCATATATTTT	CASSPTSGNTIYF
-	TRBV5-1	-	12	TRBJ2-2	TGCGCCAGCAGGAGGGAAACCGGGGAGCTGTTTTTT	CASRRETGELFF
-	TRBV2	-	15	TRBJ1-1	TGTGCCAGCAGCATGGACACCGAGGCAGGCACTGAAGCTTTCTTT	CASSMDTEAGTEAFF
-	TRBV30	-	15	TRBJ2-1	TGTGCCTGGAGCAGGGGTCCGAACAAGTACAATGAGCAGTTCTTC	CAWSRGPNKYNEQFF
-	TRBV19	-	15	TRBJ1-2	TGTGCCAGTAGTATGGAGGGACCGCTCAACTATGGCTACACCTTC	CASSMEGPLNYGYTF
-	TRBV25-1	-	15	TRBJ1-1	TGTGCCAGCAGTGCATGGGAGGGACCCGGGCCTGAAGCTTTCTTT	CASSAWEGPGPEAFF
-	TRBV9	-	15	TRBJ2-1	TGTGCCAGCAGCGTAGAGTTTGCGAGTTACAATGAGCAGTTCTTC	CASSVEFASYNEQFF
-	TRBV3-1/TRBV3-2	-	13	TRBJ1-1	TGTGCCAGCAGCCAAGGTCGCAGGGGCGAAGCTTTCTTT	CASSQGRRGEAFF
-	TRBV6-5	-	13	TRBJ2-7	TGTGCCAGCAGTTCGGCGGGGCCCTACGAGCAGTACTTC	CASSSAGPYEQYF
few	TRBV4-2	TRBD2	16	TRBJ2-5	TGTGCCAGCAGCCAAAATCGCGGGGGGGGTGAAGAGACCCAGTACTTC	CASSQNRGGGEETQYF
once	TRBV18	-	14	TRBJ1-1	TGTGCCAGCTCACCTCAGGGAGGCGACACTGAAGCTTTCTTT	CASSPQGGDTEAFF
-	TRBV28	TRBD2	19	TRBJ2-3	TGTGCCAGCACCTTACGCCGACTAGCGGGGGGGTACACGGTCGATACGCAGTATTTT	CASTLRRLAGGYTVDTQYF
-	TRBV5-1	-	16	TRBJ2-5	TGCGCCAGCAGCTTGGCGGCAGGGGGGACCCAAGAGACCCAGTACTTC	CASSLAAGGTQETQYF
-	TRBV25-1	-	14	TRBJ2-2	TGTGCCAGCAGTGATCGGAGGAACACCGGGGAGCTGTTTTTT	CASSDRRNTGELFF
few	TRBV9	-	18	TRBJ1-3	TGTGCCAGCAGCGTCACGATAGCTGCAACTTTATCTGGAAACACCATATATTTT	CASSVTIAATLSGNTIYF
few	TRBV20-1	-	12	TRBJ1-2	TGCAGTGCTAGTGGCAGGGACTATGGCTACACCTTC	CSASGRDYGYTF
-	TRBV6-2/TRBV6-3	-	13	TRBJ1-5	TGTGCCAGCAGTTGGGCAGGCCGGCAGCCCCAGCATTTT	CASSWAGRQPQHF
-	TRBV7-3	-	13	TRBJ1-1	TGTGCCAGCAGCATTACAGCAGACACTGAAGCTTTCTTT	CASSITADTEAFF
-	TRBV18	TRBD1	19	TRBJ1-3	TGTGCCAGCTCACCACAAATTTTTTACGGGACAGGCTCTGGAAACACCATATATTTT	CASSPQIFYGTGSGNTIYF
-	TRBV5-1	-	13	TRBJ1-1	TGCGCCAGCAGCTTGTCGGCAGACTCTGAAGCTTTCTTT	CASSLSADSEAFF
-	TRBV10-3	TRBD2	16	TRBJ2-5	TGTGCCATCAGTGACCCGGGACTAGCATCTGGAGAGACCCAGTACTTC	CAISDPGLASGETQYF
-	TRBV10-3	TRBD2	14	TRBJ2-3	TGTGCCACCTGTAGCGGGGGGGGCACAGATACGCAGTATTTT	CATCSGGGTDTQYF
-	TRBV5-5	-	12	TRBJ2-5	TGTGCCAGCAGCTTGAACGGGGAGACCCAGTACTTC	CASSLNGETQYF
-	TRBV3-1/TRBV3-2	-	15	TRBJ1-4	TGTGCCAGCAGCCTCGTAACAGGGTCTAATGAAAAACTGTTTTTT	CASSLVTGSNEKLFF
-	TRBV3-1/TRBV3-2	-	16	TRBJ1-3	TGTGCCAGCAGCCTATCCGGGACACCCTCCGGAAACACCATATATTTT	CASSLSGTPSGNTIYF
-	TRBV6-4	-	13	TRBJ1-1	TGTGCCAGCAGTGACGGGGGGGCAGGTGAAGCTTTCTTT	CASSDGGAGEAFF
-	TRBV11-3	-	11	TRBJ2-7	TGTGCCAGCAGCGTCGGAGGAGAGCAGTACTTC	CASSVGGEQYF
-	TRBV6-5	TRBD1	15	TRBJ1-2	TGTGCCAGCAGTTTCACAGGGGGCGCCGGCTATGGCTACACCTTC	CASSFTGGAGYGYTF
-	TRBV4-1	-	13	TRBJ1-5	TGCGCCAGCAGCCCCCATAGCAATCAGCCCCAGCATTTT	CASSPHSNQPQHF
-	TRBV12-3/TRBV12-4	-	12	TRBJ1-2	TGTGCCAGCACCCGCCAGGGGCAGGGCTACACCTTC	CASTRQGQGYTF
-	TRBV3-1/TRBV3-2	-	16	TRBJ1-2	TGTGCCAGCAGCCAAGTTAGCGGTGGCAGAGGACATGGCTACACCTTC	CASSQVSGGRGHGYTF
-	TRBV6-5	TRBD1	14	TRBJ1-5	TGTGCCAGCAGCCGGACAGGTGCCAATCAGCCCCAGCATTTT	CASSRTGANQPQHF
-	TRBV6-5	TRBD1	14	TRBJ1-2	TGTGCCAGCAGTTACAATCTACAGGGGTATGGCTACACCTTC	CASSYNLQGYGYTF
-	TRBV4-3	-	15	TRBJ1-2	TGCGCCAGCAGCCAAGAAGGGCAGGGTTCCTATGGCTACACCTTC	CASSQEGQGSYGYTF
-	TRBV30	-	14	TRBJ1-3	TGTGCCTGGACGCCCAGTCTCTCTGGAAACACCATATATTTT	CAWTPSLSGNTIYF
-	TRBV5-8	TRBD2	16	TRBJ2-1	TGTGCCAGCAGCCGAAATAGCGGGGGGGACTACAATGAGCAGTTCTTC	CASSRNSGGDYNEQFF
few	TRBV5-1	TRBD2	16	TRBJ2-1	TGCGCCAGCAGCGCCATAACTAGCGGGGTGAACAATGAGCAGTTCTTC	CASSAITSGVNNEQFF
-	TRBV28	-	14	TRBJ2-2	TGTGCCAGCAGTTTAACGGGGTTAACCGGGGAGCTGTTTTTT	CASSLTGLTGELFF
-	TRBV3-1/TRBV3-2	-	15	TRBJ1-3	TGTGCCAGCAGCCAAGGGGTGGGCCCTGGAAACACCATATATTTT	CASSQGVGPGNTIYF
-	TRBV3-1/TRBV3-2	TRBD2	18	TRBJ2-5	TGTGCCAGCAGCACCCGGACTAGCGGGGGCCCTATCTTAGAGACCCAGTACTTC	CASSTRTSGGPILETQYF
-	TRBV7-3	-	14	TRBJ2-3	TGTGCCAGCAGCTTAACGGACACCACAGATACGCAGTATTTT	CASSLTDTTDTQYF
-	TRBV12-3/TRBV12-4	-	12	TRBJ1-2	TGTGCCAGCAGCACATATAACTATGGCTACACCTTC	CASSTYNYGYTF
-	TRBV4-3	TRBD2	20	TRBJ2-2	TGCGCCAGCAGCCGAAGGACTAGCGGGGGGCCCAAAGCGAACACCGGGGAGCTGTTTTTT	CASSRRTSGGPKANTGELFF
-	TRBV2	TRBD2	16	TRBJ2-5	TGTGCCAGCAGGGGGCGACTAGCCCGATACCAAGAGACCCAGTACTTC	CASRGRLARYQETQYF
-	TRBV28	-	16	TRBJ1-1	TGTGCCAGCAGTCCTCCAGTTACGCGGTTGAACACTGAAGCTTTCTTT	CASSPPVTRLNTEAFF
-	TRBV6-5	TRBD1	15	TRBJ2-2	TGTGCCAGCAGTTCAAGACAGGGATCAACCGGGGAGCTGTTTTTT	CASSSRQGSTGELFF
-	TRBV9	-	17	TRBJ1-5	TGTGCCAGCAGCGCTGGTGCCCGCGCCGGAGGAGACCAGCCCCAGCATTTT	CASSAGARAGGDQPQHF